This TCR beta chain was observed in a study of T cells after yellow fever vaccination. From the 5' RACE reads, TCRdb called clonotypes with MiXCR, one entry per CDR3 protein. The data show 500,000 to 650,000 distinct CDR3 sequences, about 15% seen once. Notes on this clonotype: Its cognate antigen is unknown.

Study results and limitations: At around 95% for CD4 and around 91% for CD8, most primary-vaccination clones showed up again after the booster. A minor fraction of clonotypes spanned both CD4 and CD8 compartments.

This receptor was obtained from a man aged 18 to 35 who received the YFV17D yellow fever vaccine. Sequenced here: PBMCs, sampled more than 4 days after the first yellow fever vaccination.

The CDR3 region has the DNA TGTGCCAGCAGCTTGGCCAACGGGGAGACCCAGTACTTC. This encodes CASSLANGETQYF. The chain combines TRBV5-4 with TRBJ2-5; D ambiguous. Deletions cut 0 bases from V and 5 bases from J, with 8 bases between. This CDR3 comprises 13 residues. CDR1 and CDR2 from the germline V gene are SGHNT and YYREEE (reference sequence).